Shown below are 11 T cell receptor beta chains from a single sample sequenced in a study of T cell repertoires in cytomegalovirus infection. The antigens for these receptors are not known. TCRdb fed the reads into MiXCR, producing one record per CDR3 protein. Among around 800,000 distinct CDR3 sequences listed, approximately 32% were seen once. This specimen was cultured CD8+ T cells from PBMCs, taken from culture after CMV antigen stimulation. The receptors here all came from a human donor in good health (CMV status not recorded). Some clones in this sample may be carry-over from other donors' samples.

The chain couples TRBV10-3 to TRBJ1-6; D is undetermined. V lost 2 bases, J lost 3 bases, and 11 bases lay in between. The CDR3 runs to 16 residues. Germline CDR1 is ENHRY and CDR2 is SYGVKD. The DNA for the CDR3 is TGTGCCATCAGTGAGGGGCCCGGGTACTATAATTCACCCCTCCACTTT. Residues: CAISEGPGYYNSPLHF.

V is TRBV7-6 and J is TRBJ2-3; D is unresolved. The germline V gene encodes CDR1 SGHVS and CDR2 FNYEAQ. The CDR3 has 15 residues. V gave up 6 bases and J gave up 1 base, with 14 bases separating them. The CDR3 spells CASRATRSGTDTQYF. DNA of the CDR3: TGTGCCAGCAGGGCCACCAGAAGTGGCACAGATACGCAGTATTTT.

V and J are TRBV7-2 and TRBJ1-2; TRBD1 is a possible D gene (6 bases). The V end was cut by 5 bases, the J end by 3 bases, with 16 bases between. Germline assignment: CDR1 SGHTA and CDR2 FQGNSA. The CDR3 is 15 residues long. The CDR3 region has the DNA TGTGCCAGCAGCGCCGCCCGGGCAGGGGACTATGGCTACACCTTC. It is translated as CASSAARAGDYGYTF.

This clonotype was seen a few times. The rearrangement joins TRBV7-6 to TRBJ1-6; D might be TRBD1 (5 bases). The CDR3 extends over 14 amino acids. The germline V and J ends were trimmed by 3 bases and 7 bases, with 10 bases remaining between them. Germline assignment: CDR1 SGHVS and CDR2 FNYEAQ. The CDR3 nucleotides read TGTGCCAGCAGCTTCAACCGGGGGAATTCACCCCTCCACTTT. Translated, it gives CASSFNRGNSPLHF.

There are a few counts of this clonotype. The chain uses TRBV27 and TRBJ1-1; D uncertain. The CDR3 is made up of 13 amino acids. Per the germline V gene, CDR1 is MNHEY and CDR2 is SMNVEV (reference sequence). Trimming left V 6 bases short and J 6 bases short, with 14 bases between. This CDR3 is CASSLTPRAEAFF. Written as DNA, the CDR3 is TGTGCCAGCAGCCTTACACCGCGGGCTGAAGCTTTCTTT.

The chain couples TRBV5-1 to TRBJ2-1, with 12 bases matching TRBD2. The CDR3 extends over 19 amino acids. J gave up 7 bases and V 7 bases, and 21 bases lay outside the gene matches. Germline V gene data show CDR1 as SGHRS and CDR2 as YFSETQ. CDR3 region: CASGATGVFLAGGKNEQFF. In nucleotides, the CDR3 is TGCGCCAGCGGAGCGACAGGGGTCTTCCTAGCGGGGGGGAAGAATGAGCAGTTCTTC.

This clonotype came up many times. J is TRBJ2-1 and V is TRBV7-3; the D is unclear. Germline assignment: CDR1 SGHTA and CDR2 FQGTGA. V gave up 1 base and J gave up 9 bases, with 10 bases separating them. There are 13 residues in the CDR3. This CDR3 is CASSLNSGREQFF. The CDR3 region has the DNA TGTGCCAGCAGCTTAAATTCCGGGCGTGAGCAGTTCTTC.

This clonotype has a handful of counts. V usage is TRBV4-1 and J usage is TRBJ2-2, with D uncertain. V lost 1 base and J 0 bases, leaving 15 bases between the germline ends. CDR1 MGHRA and CDR2 YSYEKL come from the germline V gene. The CDR3 has 18 amino acids. The CDR3 protein is CASSQGHSGRPNTGELFF. The CDR3 nucleotides read TGCGCCAGCAGCCAAGGTCATTCGGGCAGACCGAACACCGGGGAGCTGTTTTTT.

This clonotype was observed at least ten times. The gene calls are TRBV7-2 and TRBJ1-1, with D possibly matching TRBD1 (5 bases). Germline values: CDR1 SGHTA, CDR2 FQGNSA. The V end was cut by 2 bases, the J end by 0 bases, with 10 bases between. This CDR3 comprises 15 residues. The CDR3 coding sequence is TGTGCCAGCAGCTTATGGGGCACCGTGAACACTGAAGCTTTCTTT. Residues: CASSLWGTVNTEAFF. Full variable domain (outside the CDR3, taken from reference TRBV7-2 and TRBJ1-1): GAGVSQSPSNKVTEKGKDVELRCDPISGHTALYWYRQSLGQGLEFLIYFQGNSAPDKSGLPSDRFSAERTGGSVSTLTIQRTQQEDSAVYLCASSLWGTVNTEAFFGQGTRLTVV.

This chain links TRBV19 with TRBJ1-1, with a possible D match to TRBD1 (5 bases). The V gene's germline CDR1 is LNHDA and CDR2 SQIVND (reference sequence). This CDR3 region has 15 residues. V lost 6 bases, J lost 3 bases, and 17 bases lay in between. CDR3: CASRWGHRSDTEAFF. The CDR3 region has the DNA TGTGCCAGTAGGTGGGGCCACAGGTCGGACACTGAAGCTTTCTTT.

With regard to this clonotype: Just one base apart from a much larger clone, this may be a read error. The V and J genes are TRBV7-9 and TRBJ2-3; the D gene is possibly TRBD2 (5 bases). CDR1 and CDR2 from the germline V gene are SEHNR and FQNEAQ (reference sequence). The CDR3 covers 17 residues. V lost 4 bases and J 2 bases, leaving 19 bases between the germline ends. The chain's CDR3 is CASSYTGSGAITDTQYF. Written as DNA, the CDR3 is TGTGCCAGCAGCTATACGGGGTCAGGAGCTATCACAGATACGCAGTATTTT.